Listed below are T cell receptor beta chains from one sample, sequenced in a study of preoperative IRX-2 immunotherapy in early breast cancer. Profiling relied on immunoSEQ multiplex PCR, and the TCRdb table lists in-frame clones only, not all of them. Of 30,000 or so clones detected, 65% to 85% appear once; the ten largest clones hold 3% to 3.5%. Sampling was carried out from a patient treated with IRX-2 immunotherapy. These receptors all stem from a human donor with breast cancer. Both conserved end residues are part of each CDR3. The order of the fields is V gene, J gene, clone size, D gene, CDR3 protein, CDR3 DNA. D genes are given only for firm matches. Not all rows give a size; the values are once, few, many and, for expanded clones, a class.

>TRBV6-8|TRBJ2-2|.|TRBD2
CASIGLAGPGELFF
TGTGCCAGCATAGGACTAGCGGGCCCCGGGGAGCTGTTTTTT
>TRBV10-2|TRBJ2-7|.|TRBD1
CASTPGQGAYEQYF
TGCGCCAGCACCCCGGGACAGGGGGCCTACGAGCAGTACTTC
>TRBV28|TRBJ1-1|.|.
CASSWGLGTEAFF
TGTGCCAGCAGTTGGGGACTGGGGACTGAAGCTTTCTTT
>TRBV5-1|TRBJ2-5|.|.
CASSAVSPRETQYF
TGCGCCAGCAGCGCAGTCAGCCCCCGGGAGACCCAGTACTTC
>TRBV14|TRBJ2-5|.|TRBD2
CASSWGGETQYF
TGTGCCAGCAGCTGGGGGGGGGAGACCCAGTACTTC
>TRBV15|TRBJ1-5|.|.
CATSRPKPGTYFGQPQHF
TGTGCCACCAGCAGACCAAAACCCGGGACATATTTTGGGCAGCCCCAGCATTTT
>TRBV7-1|TRBJ2-1|.|.
CASSLALAPNEQFF
TGTGCCAGCAGCTTAGCGTTAGCGCCCAATGAGCAGTTCTTC
>TRBV6-8|TRBJ2-2|.|TRBD1
CASSGQGAPINTGELFF
TGTGCCAGCAGTGGACAGGGGGCTCCGATTAACACCGGGGAGCTGTTTTTT
>TRBV6-8|TRBJ2-7|.|.
CASSYKGRSSYEQYF
TGTGCCAGCAGTTACAAGGGACGGAGCTCCTACGAGCAGTACTTC
>TRBV5-1|TRBJ1-3|.|TRBD1
CASSHGQAGGNTIYF
TGCGCCAGCAGCCATGGACAGGCCGGTGGAAACACCATATATTTT
>TRBV19|TRBJ1-1|.|TRBD1
CASSPTGAGNTEAFF
TGTGCCAGTAGCCCAACAGGGGCGGGGAACACTGAAGCTTTCTTT
>TRBV5-1|TRBJ2-1|.|.
CASSPGPNIYNEQFF
TGCGCCAGCAGCCCCGGGCCTAACATCTACAATGAGCAGTTCTTC
>TRBV12-5|TRBJ2-3|.|.
CASIPVGTDTQYF
TGTGCCAGCATCCCGGTAGGCACAGATACGCAGTATTTT
>TRBV28|TRBJ2-2|.|TRBD1
CASSFNRGVSGELFF
TGTGCCAGCAGTTTCAACAGGGGAGTCAGCGGGGAGCTGTTTTTT
>TRBV11-3|TRBJ1-5|few|.
CASSLSWGSHSNQPQHF
TGTGCCAGCAGCTTAAGCTGGGGCTCTCATAGCAATCAGCCCCAGCATTTT